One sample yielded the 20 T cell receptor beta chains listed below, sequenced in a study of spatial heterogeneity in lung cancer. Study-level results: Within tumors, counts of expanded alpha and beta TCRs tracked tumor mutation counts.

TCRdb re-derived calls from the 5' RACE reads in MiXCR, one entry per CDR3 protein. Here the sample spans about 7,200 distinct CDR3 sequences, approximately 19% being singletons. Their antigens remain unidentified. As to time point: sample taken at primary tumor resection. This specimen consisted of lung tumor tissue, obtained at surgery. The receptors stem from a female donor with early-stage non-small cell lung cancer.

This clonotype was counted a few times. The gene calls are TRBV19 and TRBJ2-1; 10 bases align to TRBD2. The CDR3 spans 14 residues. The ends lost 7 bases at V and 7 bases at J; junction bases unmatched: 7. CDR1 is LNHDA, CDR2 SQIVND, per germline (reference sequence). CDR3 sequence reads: CASKQRGGPNEQFF. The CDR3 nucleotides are TGTGCCAGTAAACAGCGGGGGGGTCCGAATGAGCAGTTCTTC.

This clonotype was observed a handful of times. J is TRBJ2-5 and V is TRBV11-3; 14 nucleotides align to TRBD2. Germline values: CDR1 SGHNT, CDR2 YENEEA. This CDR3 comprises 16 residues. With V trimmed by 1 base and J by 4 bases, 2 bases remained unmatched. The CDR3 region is CASSLGGTSGGETQYF. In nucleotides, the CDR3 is TGTGCCAGCAGCTTAGGAGGGACTAGCGGGGGAGAGACCCAGTACTTC.

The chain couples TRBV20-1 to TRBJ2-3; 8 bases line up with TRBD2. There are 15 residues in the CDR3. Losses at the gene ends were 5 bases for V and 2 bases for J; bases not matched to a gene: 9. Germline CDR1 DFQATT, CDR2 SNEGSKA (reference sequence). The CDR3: CSADPRGGNTDTQYF. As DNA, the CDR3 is TGCAGTGCTGACCCCCGGGGGGGAAACACAGATACGCAGTATTTT.

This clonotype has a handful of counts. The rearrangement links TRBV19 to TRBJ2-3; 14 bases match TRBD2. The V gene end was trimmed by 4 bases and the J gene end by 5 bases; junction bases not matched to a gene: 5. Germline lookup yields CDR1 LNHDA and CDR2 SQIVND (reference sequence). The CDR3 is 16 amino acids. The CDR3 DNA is TGTGCCAGTAGTAAAGGGACTAGCGGGGGAAGAGATACGCAGTATTTT. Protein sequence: CASSKGTSGGRDTQYF.

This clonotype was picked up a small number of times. CDR3 sequence (DNA): TGTGCCAGCCCTCGGAGGGTTTTCGACAGGGTAAATGAAAAACTGTTTTTT. Protein product: CASPRRVFDRVNEKLFF. The rearrangement links TRBV28 to TRBJ1-4, with TRBD1 matching 7 bases. The germline V gene has CDR1 MDHEN and CDR2 SYDVKM. The CDR3 has 17 residues. V dropped 8 bases and J dropped 5; count of bases not matched to a gene: 17.

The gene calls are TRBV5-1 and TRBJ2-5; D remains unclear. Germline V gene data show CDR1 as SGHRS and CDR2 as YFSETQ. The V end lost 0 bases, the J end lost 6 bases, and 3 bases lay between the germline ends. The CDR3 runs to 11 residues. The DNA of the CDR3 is TGCGCCAGCAGCTTGGAACAGACCCAGTACTTC. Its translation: CASSLEQTQYF.

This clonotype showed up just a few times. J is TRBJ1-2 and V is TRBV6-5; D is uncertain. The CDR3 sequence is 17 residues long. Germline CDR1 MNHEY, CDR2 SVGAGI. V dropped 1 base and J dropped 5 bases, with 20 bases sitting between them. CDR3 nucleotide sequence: TGTGCCAGCAGTTACTTACAAGTTGTTGGAGGATTATATGGCTACACCTTC. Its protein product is CASSYLQVVGGLYGYTF.

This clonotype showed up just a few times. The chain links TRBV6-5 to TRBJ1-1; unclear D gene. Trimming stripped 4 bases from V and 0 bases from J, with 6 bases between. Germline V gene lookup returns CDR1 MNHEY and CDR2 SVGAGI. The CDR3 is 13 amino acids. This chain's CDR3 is CASSLGMNTEAFF. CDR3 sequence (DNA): TGTGCCAGCAGTTTGGGGATGAACACTGAAGCTTTCTTT.

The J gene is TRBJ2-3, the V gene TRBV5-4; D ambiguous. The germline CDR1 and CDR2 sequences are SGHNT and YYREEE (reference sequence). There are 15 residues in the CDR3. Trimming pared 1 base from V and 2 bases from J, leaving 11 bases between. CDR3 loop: CASSLSSQLTDTQYF. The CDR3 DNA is TGTGCCAGCAGCTTGAGCAGTCAACTCACAGATACGCAGTATTTT.

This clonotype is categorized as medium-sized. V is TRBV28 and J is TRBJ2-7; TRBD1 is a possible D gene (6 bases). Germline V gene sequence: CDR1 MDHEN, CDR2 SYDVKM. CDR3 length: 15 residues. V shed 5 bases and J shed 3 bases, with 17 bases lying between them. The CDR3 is CASSRHPSTGYEQYF. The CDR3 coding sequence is TGTGCCAGCAGTCGCCATCCTTCGACAGGCTACGAGCAGTACTTC.

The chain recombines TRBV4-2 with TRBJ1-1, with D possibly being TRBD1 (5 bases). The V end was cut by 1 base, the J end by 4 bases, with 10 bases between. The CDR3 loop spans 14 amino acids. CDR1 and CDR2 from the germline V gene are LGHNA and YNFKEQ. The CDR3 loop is CASSQVDKGTEAFF. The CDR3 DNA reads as TGTGCCAGCAGCCAAGTGGACAAAGGCACTGAAGCTTTCTTT.

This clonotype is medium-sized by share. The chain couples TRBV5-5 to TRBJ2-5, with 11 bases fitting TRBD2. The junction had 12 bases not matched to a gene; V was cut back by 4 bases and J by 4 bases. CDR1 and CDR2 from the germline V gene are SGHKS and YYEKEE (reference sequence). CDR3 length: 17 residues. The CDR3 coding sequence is TGTGCCAGCAGCCCCCGTTTGATTAGCGGGGGGGGAGAGACCCAGTACTTC. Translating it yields CASSPRLISGGGETQYF.

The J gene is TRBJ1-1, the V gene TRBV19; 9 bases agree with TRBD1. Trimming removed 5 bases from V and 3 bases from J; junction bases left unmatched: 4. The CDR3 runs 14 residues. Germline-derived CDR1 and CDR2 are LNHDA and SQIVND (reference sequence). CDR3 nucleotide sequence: TGTGCCAGTAGTTTGGGACAGGGATACACTGAAGCTTTCTTT. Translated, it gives CASSLGQGYTEAFF.

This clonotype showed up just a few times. The CDR3 region has the DNA TGTGCCAGTAGTCGGGGCCCCCCTCAGCCCCAGCATTTT. Translating it yields CASSRGPPQPQHF. The genes are TRBV19 and TRBJ1-5, with D perhaps matching TRBD1 (5 bases). The germline V gene encodes CDR1 LNHDA and CDR2 SQIVND (reference sequence). V was clipped by 5 bases and J by 6 bases, with 11 bases between them. The CDR3 consists of 13 residues.

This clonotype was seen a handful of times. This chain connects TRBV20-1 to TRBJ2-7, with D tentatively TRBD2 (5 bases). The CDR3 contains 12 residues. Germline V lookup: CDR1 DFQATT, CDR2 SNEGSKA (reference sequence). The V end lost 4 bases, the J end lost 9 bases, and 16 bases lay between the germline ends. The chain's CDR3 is CSAKAGILGQYF. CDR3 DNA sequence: TGCAGTGCTAAGGCGGGCATCTTAGGGCAGTACTTC.

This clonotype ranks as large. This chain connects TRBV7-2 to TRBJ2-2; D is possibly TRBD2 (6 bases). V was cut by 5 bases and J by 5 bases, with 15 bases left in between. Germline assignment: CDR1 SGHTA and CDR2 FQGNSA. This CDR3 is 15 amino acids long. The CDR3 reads CASSVGGTGTGELFF. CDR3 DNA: TGTGCCAGCAGCGTGGGGGGAACGGGAACCGGGGAGCTGTTTTTT.

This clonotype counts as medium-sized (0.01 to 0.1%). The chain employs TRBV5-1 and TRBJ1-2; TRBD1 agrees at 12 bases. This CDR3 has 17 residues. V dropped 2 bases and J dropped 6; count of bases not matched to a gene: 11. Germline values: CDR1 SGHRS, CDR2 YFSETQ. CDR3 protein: CASSFGTGGVAANGYTF. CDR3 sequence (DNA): TGCGCCAGCAGCTTCGGGACAGGGGGCGTCGCCGCCAATGGCTACACCTTC.

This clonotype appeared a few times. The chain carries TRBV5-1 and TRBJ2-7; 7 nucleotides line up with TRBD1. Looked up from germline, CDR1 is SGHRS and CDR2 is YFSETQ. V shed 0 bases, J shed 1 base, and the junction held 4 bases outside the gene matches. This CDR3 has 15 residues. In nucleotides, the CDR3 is TGCGCCAGCAGCTTGGGGACAGGAGAGTCCTACGAGCAGTACTTC. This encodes CASSLGTGESYEQYF.

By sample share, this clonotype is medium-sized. DNA of the CDR3: TGCAGCGTTGATGGCGGGAGTAAACGACAGCGAGATACGCAGTATTTT. This codes for CSVDGGSKRQRDTQYF. This rearrangement joins TRBV29-1 to TRBJ2-3, with 7 bases lining up with TRBD2. The J segment lost 5 bases and the V segment lost 3 bases, leaving 14 bases of the junction unmatched. The CDR3 is 16 amino acids. The germline V gene has CDR1 SQVTM and CDR2 ANQGSEA.

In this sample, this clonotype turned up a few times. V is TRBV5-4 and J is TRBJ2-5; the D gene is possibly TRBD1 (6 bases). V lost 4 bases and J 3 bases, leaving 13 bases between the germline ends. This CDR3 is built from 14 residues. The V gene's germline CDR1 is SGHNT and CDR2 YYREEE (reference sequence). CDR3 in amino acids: CASSTMTGKETQYF. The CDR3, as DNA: TGTGCCAGCAGCACCATGACAGGCAAAGAGACCCAGTACTTC.